The clone carrying this TCR beta chain was seen many times. The length of the CDR3 is 14 residues. The V gene's germline CDR1 is SGHVS and CDR2 FNYEAQ. V lost 9 bases and J lost 1, with 14 bases in between. This sample was taken from a study of T-cell reconstitution after alpha-beta-depleted transplantation in children. Unique molecular identifiers tagged the TCRbeta library. TCRdb re-called the PCR reads through MiXCR, storing one row per CDR3 protein. The sample consists of some 600,000 distinct CDR3 sequences, roughly 15% of them appearing once. This sequence joins TRBV7-6 and TRBJ2-3; the D is unclear. The specimen was PBMCs from the stem cell graft donor, collected from the stem cell graft. The receptor was derived from a human donor who donated a stem cell graft to a child with acute myeloid leukemia. Here the CDR3 DNA reads TGTGCCAGTTCTCCGGGCAGCGGCACAGATACGCAGTATTTT. Protein product: CASSPGSGTDTQYF. Drawing the rest from reference TRBV7-6 and TRBJ2-3, the complete variable domain is GAGVSQSPRYKVTKRGQDVALRCDPISGHVSLYWYRQALGQGPEFLTYFNYEAQQDKSGLPNDRFSAERPEGSISTLTIQRTEQRDSAMYRCASSPGSGTDTQYFGPGTRLTVL.